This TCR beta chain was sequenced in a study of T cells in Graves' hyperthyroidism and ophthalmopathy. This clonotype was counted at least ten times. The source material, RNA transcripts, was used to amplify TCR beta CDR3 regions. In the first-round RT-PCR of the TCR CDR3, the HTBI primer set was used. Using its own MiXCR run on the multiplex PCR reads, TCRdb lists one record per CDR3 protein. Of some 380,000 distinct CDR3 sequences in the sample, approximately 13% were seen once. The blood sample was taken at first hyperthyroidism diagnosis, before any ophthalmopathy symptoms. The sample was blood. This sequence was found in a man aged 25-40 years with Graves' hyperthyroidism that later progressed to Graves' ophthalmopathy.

The CDR3 protein is CASTRNSGIPNYGYTF. CDR3 nucleotide sequence: TGTGCCAGCACCCGAAACTCCGGCATTCCTAACTATGGCTACACCTTC. This chain joins TRBV2 and TRBJ1-2; no clear D gene. With 7 bases removed from V and 0 bases from J, the gap between germline ends came to 18 bases. The CDR3 sequence is 16 residues long. Germline loops: CDR1 SNHLY, CDR2 FYNNEI.